The 32 T cell receptor beta chains below come from one sample, sequenced in a study of blood T cells in healthy people across ages. Primed by a sample-barcoded 5' primer and a J-beta primer mix, a second PCR proceeded for about 7 to 11 cycles. TCRdb recomputed calls from the 5' RACE reads with MiXCR, one row per CDR3 protein. The table includes approximately 790,000 distinct CDR3 sequences, 62% detected once. Material for sequencing was blood. The origin of the receptors is a man under 40 in good health.

The rearrangement uses TRBV6-5 and TRBJ2-4, with unresolved D. The CDR3 totals 15 residues. With 4 bases removed from V and 0 bases from J, the gap between germline ends came to 10 bases. Germline lookup yields CDR1 MNHEY and CDR2 SVGAGI. The CDR3 sequence: CASSSDAIAKNIQYF. The CDR3, as DNA: TGTGCCAGCAGTTCGGACGCGATAGCCAAAAACATTCAGTACTTC.

The chain is built from TRBV4-3 and TRBJ2-3, with D maybe TRBD2 (6 bases). CDR1 is LGHNA and CDR2 is YSLEER in the germline V gene. This CDR3 spans 16 amino acids. V shed 4 bases and J shed 2 bases, with 16 bases lying between them. The CDR3: CASSPGLSSITDTQYF. Here the CDR3 DNA reads TGCGCCAGCAGCCCGGGACTGTCTTCAATCACAGATACGCAGTATTTT.

This clonotype was seen only once. V gene TRBV27 combines with J gene TRBJ2-7; 8 bases are shared with TRBD2. Germline trimming cut 10 bases from V and 4 bases from J; bases unmatched to any gene: 12. The germline V gene encodes CDR1 MNHEY and CDR2 SMNVEV (reference sequence). The CDR3 consists of 14 residues. The CDR3 reads CATRPGRGVYEQYF. Written as DNA, the CDR3 is TGTGCCACCCGACCGGGGCGGGGGGTTTACGAGCAGTACTTC.

CDR3 DNA: TGTGCCAGCAGCCAAGGGACAGACTATAATTCACCCCTCCACTTT. Protein: CASSQGTDYNSPLHF. J is TRBJ1-6 and V is TRBV4-2; tentatively, D is TRBD1 (6 bases). The CDR3 is 15 residues long. Per germline, CDR1 LGHNA and CDR2 YNFKEQ. Deletions cut 1 base from V and 3 bases from J, with 7 bases between.

The J gene is TRBJ1-4, the V gene TRBV10-3; perhaps TRBD1 as D (5 bases). The germline CDR1 and CDR2 sequences are ENHRY and SYGVKD. V was trimmed by 4 bases and J by 8 bases, leaving 14 bases between them. The CDR3 has 14 amino acids. The DNA of the CDR3 is TGTGCCATCAGTGCAGCCGGGGGTAACGAAAAACTGTTTTTT. Translation: CAISAAGGNEKLFF.

As DNA, the CDR3 is TGTGCCAGCAGCTTAAGGGGCAGGGTAAACGAGCAGTACTTC. Its protein is CASSLRGRVNEQYF. The rearrangement joins TRBV7-2 to TRBJ2-7; weak D call: TRBD1 (5 bases). CDR1 SGHTA and CDR2 FQGNSA come from the germline V gene. This CDR3 has 14 residues. Trimming stripped 2 bases from V and 5 bases from J, with 13 bases between.

The chain employs TRBV7-8 and TRBJ1-6; no clear D. Germline CDR1 SGHVS, CDR2 FQNEAQ. Deletions cut 0 bases from V and 9 bases from J, with 12 bases between. This CDR3 is 15 amino acids long. CDR3 in DNA: TGTGCCAGCAGCTTAGCTGGACGGATGGCTTCACCCCTCCACTTT. Its protein product is CASSLAGRMASPLHF.

This chain joins TRBV12-3 or TRBV12-4 and TRBJ2-3; TRBD1 matches 8 bases. V was pared by 3 bases and J by 7 bases, with 6 bases of the junction left unmatched. The CDR3 covers 14 residues. CDR3 region: CASSLDRELNTQYF. CDR3 sequence (DNA): TGTGCCAGCAGTTTGGACAGGGAACTGAATACGCAGTATTTT.

J is TRBJ2-1 and V is TRBV27; TRBD2 matches 9 bases. Germline-derived CDR1 and CDR2 are MNHEY and SMNVEV (reference sequence). CDR3 length: 18 residues. J was trimmed by 0 bases and V by 3 bases; bases with no gene match: 9. The CDR3 nucleotides are TGTGCCAGCAGTTTCGAAGTGGCGGGGGGGATCTCCTACAATGAGCAGTTCTTC. This translates into CASSFEVAGGISYNEQFF.

The V gene is TRBV6-5, the J gene TRBJ2-4; D ambiguous. The end of the DNA fits TRBJ2-7 better, so the J call may be wrong. The germline V gene has CDR1 MNHEY and CDR2 SVGAGI. The CDR3 is 13 residues long. CDR3 in DNA: TGTGCCAGCAGTCCCCTGGGCGGATCCGAGCAGTACTTC. Its translation is CASSPLGGSEQYF.

This clonotype showed up just a few times. The chain recombines TRBV4-3 with TRBJ2-1, with 11 nucleotides matching TRBD1. Germline values: CDR1 LGHNA, CDR2 YSLEER. The CDR3 has 16 residues. Trimming at V came to 4 bases and at J to 4 bases, leaving 6 bases not matched to a gene. Here the CDR3 reads CASSRRDRGGYNEQFF. CDR3 DNA: TGCGCCAGCAGCCGACGGGACAGGGGGGGATACAATGAGCAGTTCTTC.

The chain combines TRBV9 with TRBJ2-7; no clear D. The CDR3 consists of 12 residues. Germline values: CDR1 SGDLS, CDR2 YYNGEE. Between the trimmed V and J ends, which lost 0 bases and 4 bases, there was a span of 5 bases. The CDR3 reads CASSVEGYEQYF. DNA of the CDR3: TGTGCCAGCAGCGTAGAGGGATACGAGCAGTACTTC.

CDR3 coding DNA: TGTGCCAGCAGTTACACTAGCGGGTTCTACAATGAGCAGTTCTTC. This gives the protein CASSYTSGFYNEQFF. The V gene is TRBV12-3 or TRBV12-4, the J gene TRBJ2-1; TRBD2 matches 9 bases. This CDR3 comprises 15 residues. V lost 4 bases and J lost 3; bases outside the gene matches: 4.

This rearrangement joins TRBV20-1 to TRBJ1-5; the D gene is possibly TRBD1 (5 bases). This CDR3 is built from 14 residues. V lost 2 bases, J lost 0 bases, and 8 bases lay in between. CDR1 is DFQATT, CDR2 SNEGSKA, per germline (reference sequence). The CDR3 loop is CSARLQDSNQPQHF. CDR3 sequence (DNA): TGCAGTGCTAGATTACAGGATAGCAATCAGCCCCAGCATTTT.

This clonotype was seen just once. V usage is TRBV6-2 or TRBV6-3 and J usage is TRBJ2-5, with 13 bases identical to TRBD2. The DNA end favors TRBJ2-7, so the J call may be wrong. CDR1 and CDR2 from the germline V gene are MNHEY and SVGEGT. CDR3 length: 22 amino acids. CDR3 bases: TGTGCCAGCAGTTACCAGCGATGGTTTGGAAACCACAGGACTAGCGGGGGCTACGAGCAGTACTTC. It translates to CASSYQRWFGNHRTSGGYEQYF.

This clonotype occurred many times. This chain links TRBV6-5 with TRBJ2-1, with D uncertain. The V gene's germline CDR1 is MNHEY and CDR2 SVGAGI. V lost 8 bases, J lost 3 bases, and 2 bases lay in between. There are 10 residues in the CDR3. The CDR3 loop reads CASGYNEQFF. The CDR3 bases are TGTGCCAGCGGCTACAATGAGCAGTTCTTC.

J is TRBJ2-4 and V is TRBV7-8; TRBD1 matches at 10 bases. The J call may be in error: the DNA end matches TRBJ2-7 better. CDR1 is SGHVS and CDR2 is FQNEAQ in the germline V gene. The CDR3 totals 15 residues. CDR3 DNA: TGTGCCAGCAGCTTACCCGGGACAGGGGTGTTCGAGCAGTACTTC. It codes for CASSLPGTGVFEQYF.

The J gene is TRBJ1-2, the V gene TRBV7-8; 7 bases map to TRBD1. Germline assignment: CDR1 SGHVS and CDR2 FQNEAQ. The CDR3 covers 14 residues. V shed 5 bases, J shed 3 bases, and the junction held 6 bases outside the gene matches. The CDR3 region is CASSTGVVDYGYTF. The CDR3 region has the DNA TGTGCCAGCAGCACAGGGGTGGTAGACTATGGCTACACCTTC.

This clonotype was observed a handful of times. The rearrangement joins TRBV29-1 to TRBJ2-5; 12 bases are shared with TRBD1. The CDR3 has 14 amino acids. Germline loops: CDR1 SQVTM, CDR2 ANQGSEA. Trimming cost V 4 bases and J 5 bases; bases outside gene matches: 5. The CDR3 here is CSVGGTGGLETQYF. CDR3 nucleotide sequence: TGCAGCGTTGGGGGGACAGGGGGCTTGGAGACCCAGTACTTC. The full variable domain, with the rest looked up from reference TRBV29-1 and TRBJ2-5, is SAVISQKPSRDICQRGTSLTIQCQVDSQVTMMFWYRQQPGQSLTLIATANQGSEATYESGFVIDKFPISRPNLTFSTLTVSNMSPEDSSIYLCSVGGTGGLETQYFGPGTRLLVL.

The sample holds a few counts of this clonotype. J is TRBJ2-4 and V is TRBV20-1; D gene unclear. From germline, CDR1 is DFQATT and CDR2 SNEGSKA (reference sequence). V was shortened by 4 bases and J by 8 bases, with 6 bases between the two germline ends. The CDR3 has 10 amino acids. CDR3 in amino acids: CSAILDIQYF. In DNA form, the CDR3 reads TGCAGTGCTATATTGGACATTCAGTACTTC.

The chain links TRBV29-1 to TRBJ2-5; TRBD2 is a possible D gene (7 bases). The germline gives CDR1 SQVTM, CDR2 ANQGSEA. The CDR3 covers 14 residues. Deletions cut 0 bases from V and 4 bases from J, with 12 bases between. CDR3 in amino acids: CSVEEGGALETQYF. The CDR3, as DNA: TGCAGCGTTGAAGAGGGGGGGGCTCTAGAGACCCAGTACTTC. The full variable domain, in which reference TRBV29-1 and TRBJ2-5 provide the parts outside the CDR3, is SAVISQKPSRDICQRGTSLTIQCQVDSQVTMMFWYRQQPGQSLTLIATANQGSEATYESGFVIDKFPISRPNLTFSTLTVSNMSPEDSSIYLCSVEEGGALETQYFGPGTRLLVL.

The chain links TRBV20-1 to TRBJ2-3, with 7 bases matching TRBD1. The trim removed 5 bases at V and 3 bases at J, leaving 17 bases unmatched. Germline V lookup: CDR1 DFQATT, CDR2 SNEGSKA (reference sequence). The CDR3 covers 17 residues. The CDR3 here is CSAAPGTATFTTDTQYF. The CDR3 coding sequence is TGCAGTGCTGCACCCGGGACAGCAACCTTTACTACAGATACGCAGTATTTT.

The V call is TRBV3-1, the J call TRBJ2-7; D is unresolved. V dropped 0 bases and J dropped 7 bases, with 22 bases sitting between them. CDR3 length: 17 residues. CDR1 and CDR2 (germline): LGHDT, YNNKEL (reference sequence). The CDR3 spells CASSQDSLRLNYNEQYF. As DNA, the CDR3 is TGTGCCAGCAGCCAAGATTCCCTTCGCCTGAATTACAATGAGCAGTACTTC.

V gene TRBV6-1 combines with J gene TRBJ2-3; 15 bases are shared with TRBD2. J gave up 4 bases and V 2 bases, and 7 bases lay outside the gene matches. Looked up from germline, CDR1 is MNHNS and CDR2 is SASEGT. The CDR3 has 18 amino acids. The CDR3 nucleotides read TGTGCCAGCAGTGAAATTAGGACTAGCGGGGGGGTCCCAGATACGCAGTATTTT. Amino acids: CASSEIRTSGGVPDTQYF.

In its sample, this clonotype was seen once. The chain couples TRBV6-5 to TRBJ1-6; possible D gene TRBD1, 5 bases. In germline, CDR1 is MNHEY, CDR2 SVGAGI. With 5 bases removed from V and 9 bases from J, the gap between germline ends came to 20 bases. CDR3 length: 16 amino acids. The CDR3 DNA reads TGTGCCAGCAGTCCCCTCCCGGGGGGAGTCGGTTCACCCCTCCACTTT. Amino acid sequence: CASSPLPGGVGSPLHF.

V and J are TRBV9 and TRBJ1-1; weak D call: TRBD1 (5 bases). CDR1 SGDLS and CDR2 YYNGEE come from the germline V gene. The CDR3 has 15 residues. Between the trimmed V and J ends, which lost 1 base and 5 bases, there was a span of 15 bases. This CDR3 reads CASSVSGTAMTEAFF. The CDR3 bases are TGTGCCAGCAGCGTATCCGGGACGGCGATGACTGAAGCTTTCTTT.

This clonotype was counted at least ten times. V is TRBV6-6 and J is TRBJ2-7, with 10 bases identical to TRBD2. The V segment lost 7 bases and the J segment 4 bases; nucleotides outside the gene matches: 10. This CDR3 contains 15 residues. The germline gives CDR1 MNHNY, CDR2 SVGAGI (reference sequence). CDR3 coding DNA: TGTGCCAGCACCCCGACTTCTAGCGGGGGTTACGAGCAGTACTTC. It encodes CASTPTSSGGYEQYF.

The chain uses TRBV9 and TRBJ2-7; a weak D match, TRBD1 (5 bases). The CDR3 is 15 residues long. The germline V and J ends were trimmed by 0 bases and 0 bases, with 10 bases remaining between them. The germline V gene has CDR1 SGDLS and CDR2 YYNGEE. The CDR3 protein is CASSVEGLSSYEQYF. Written as DNA, the CDR3 is TGTGCCAGCAGCGTAGAGGGGCTTAGCTCCTACGAGCAGTACTTC.

V and J are TRBV5-5 and TRBJ1-1, with a possible D match to TRBD1 (5 bases). The CDR3 contains 13 residues. With 10 bases removed from V and 5 bases from J, the gap between germline ends came to 18 bases. The germline gives CDR1 SGHKS, CDR2 YYEKEE (reference sequence). CDR3 nucleotide sequence: TGTGCCTCCGCCCCGGCAGGGAAGACTGAAGCTTTCTTT. Amino acid sequence: CASAPAGKTEAFF.

The rearrangement joins TRBV7-9 to TRBJ2-5, with 7 nucleotides matching TRBD1. Germline CDR1 is SEHNR and CDR2 is FQNEAQ (reference sequence). J gave up 5 bases and V 4 bases, and 4 bases lay outside the gene matches. The CDR3 spans 13 residues. CDR3 region: CASSSGQAETQYF. CDR3 in DNA: TGTGCCAGCAGCTCCGGACAGGCCGAGACCCAGTACTTC.

The chain recombines TRBV7-9 with TRBJ2-2; D tentatively reads TRBD1 or TRBD2 (5 bases each). The CDR3 length is 14 residues. From germline, CDR1 is SEHNR and CDR2 FQNEAQ (reference sequence). With 8 bases removed from V and 7 bases from J, the gap between germline ends came to 17 bases. The CDR3, as DNA: TGTGCCAGCGGCTCTAAAGAGGGGTACGGGGAGCTGTTTTTT. Protein product: CASGSKEGYGELFF. Together with reference TRBV7-9 and TRBJ2-2, the CDR3 gives the full variable domain: DTGVSQNPRHKITKRGQNVTFRCDPISEHNRLYWYRQTLGQGPEFLTYFQNEAQLEKSRLLSDRFSAERPKGSFSTLEIQRTEQGDSAMYLCASGSKEGYGELFFGEGSRLTVL.

This clonotype was recorded a few times. The genes are TRBV5-1 and TRBJ2-5; D is unresolved. Looked up from germline, CDR1 is SGHRS and CDR2 is YFSETQ. With 1 base removed from V and 4 bases from J, the gap between germline ends came to 8 bases. The CDR3 runs 13 residues. The DNA for the CDR3 is TGCGCCAGCAGCTTGTTTCCCGGAGAGACCCAGTACTTC. Translated: CASSLFPGETQYF.